These 8 T cell receptor beta chains share one sample of origin, sequenced in a study of T cells in Graves' hyperthyroidism and ophthalmopathy. Amplified regions were TCR beta CDR3 sequences from RNA transcripts. HTBI primers were the set used in a first-round RT-PCR of the TCR CDR3. Each CDR3 protein is one row after TCRdb ran MiXCR on the multiplex PCR reads. The sample carries fewer than 650,000 distinct CDR3 sequences, approximately 15% recorded once. The sequencing input was blood. The receptors come from a woman under 40 with Graves' hyperthyroidism that later progressed to Graves' ophthalmopathy.

This chain links TRBV19 with TRBJ2-2; TRBD2 might be the D (5 bases). V lost 6 bases and J 1 base, leaving 15 bases between the germline ends. The CDR3 contains 16 residues. Germline-derived CDR1 and CDR2 are LNHDA and SQIVND (reference sequence). Written as DNA, the CDR3 is TGTGCCAGTAGCCCAACCGGGGTCTTGAACACCGGGGAGCTGTTTTTT. Its protein is CASSPTGVLNTGELFF.

This clonotype was recorded many times. The genes are TRBV12-5 and TRBJ1-1, with D uncertain. V gave up 10 bases and J gave up 2 bases, with 14 bases separating them. The CDR3 is made up of 13 amino acids. Germline-derived CDR1 and CDR2 are LGHNT and FRNRAP. The CDR3 nucleotides are TGTGCTACCCAGAGGACCCTTAACACTGAAGCTTTCTTT. Its translation is CATQRTLNTEAFF. The variable domain in full, completed from reference TRBV12-5 and TRBJ1-1, reads DARVTQTPRHKVTEMGQEVTMRCQPILGHNTVFWYRQTMMQGLELLAYFRNRAPLDDSGMPKDRFSAEMPDATLATLKIQPSEPRDSAVYFCATQRTLNTEAFFGQGTRLTVV.

The chain uses TRBV5-1 and TRBJ2-7; TRBD1 agrees at 7 bases. The CDR3 is made up of 15 amino acids. Germline values: CDR1 SGHRS, CDR2 YFSETQ. V lost 0 bases to trimming and J lost 0 bases; unmatched junction nucleotides: 3. The CDR3: CASSLDGTASYEQYF. The CDR3 DNA follows: TGCGCCAGCAGCTTGGACGGGACAGCCTCCTACGAGCAGTACTTC. Together with reference TRBV5-1 and TRBJ2-7, the CDR3 gives the full variable domain: KAGVTQTPRYLIKTRGQQVTLSCSPISGHRSVSWYQQTPGQGLQFLFEYFSETQRNKGNFPGRFSGRQFSNSRSEMNVSTLELGDSALYLCASSLDGTASYEQYFGPGTRLTVT.

This chain joins TRBV19 and TRBJ2-1; no reliable D call. V dropped 1 base and J dropped 5 bases, with 12 bases sitting between them. CDR1 and CDR2 from the germline V gene are LNHDA and SQIVND (reference sequence). The CDR3 contains 15 residues. The CDR3 protein is CASSIVAGAHNEQFF. In DNA, the CDR3 is TGTGCCAGTAGTATAGTAGCAGGAGCGCACAATGAGCAGTTCTTC.

This clonotype has ten or more counts. This chain links TRBV2 with TRBJ2-5; D may be TRBD1 (5 bases). There are 14 residues in the CDR3. V dropped 5 bases and J dropped 1 base, with 11 bases sitting between them. Per the germline V gene, CDR1 is SNHLY and CDR2 is FYNNEI. CDR3 residues: CASSQDRSQETQYF. CDR3 coding DNA: TGTGCCAGCAGTCAAGACAGATCCCAAGAGACCCAGTACTTC.

This clonotype was found many times. This chain joins TRBV12-3 or TRBV12-4 and TRBJ1-2; D is unresolved. V lost 7 bases and J 4 bases, leaving 10 bases between the germline ends. The CDR3 has 12 residues. The CDR3 coding sequence is TGTGCCAGCACTTCACCTGGCTATGGCTACACCTTC. Translated: CASTSPGYGYTF.

The rearrangement links TRBV11-3 to TRBJ2-1; the match to TRBD1 covers 8 bases. The CDR3 consists of 13 residues. The trim removed 4 bases at V and 9 bases at J, leaving 5 bases unmatched. The germline gives CDR1 SGHNT, CDR2 YENEEA. The chain's CDR3 is CASSYSGGSEQFF. In nucleotides, the CDR3 is TGTGCCAGCAGCTACTCAGGGGGCTCTGAGCAGTTCTTC.

This clonotype was seen repeatedly, ten times or more. V usage is TRBV10-3 and J usage is TRBJ1-1, with D hard to call. Trimming took 2 bases from V and 5 from J, leaving 6 bases between them. Per germline, CDR1 ENHRY and CDR2 SYGVKD. The CDR3 is 12 residues long. This CDR3 reads CAISEGETEAFF. For the CDR3, the DNA is TGTGCCATCAGTGAGGGGGAGACTGAAGCTTTCTTT.